Listed below are T cell receptor beta chains from one sample, sequenced in a study of T cell responses to AZD1222 COVID-19 vaccine. Here immunoSEQ multiplex PCR was the method, and the copy in TCRdb shows in-frame clones only, minus some. The top ten clones hold about 7.1% of a sample with around 140,000 clones, 90% of them seen once. The sample consisted of peripheral blood, taken on day 0 of AZD1222 vaccination. These receptors were obtained from an adult in good health. The CDR3 runs from the conserved cysteine through the conserved F or W. D genes are given only for firm matches.

>TRBD1|TRBV5-1
CASSLGGQNNSPLHF
>-|TRBV12-3/TRBV12-4
CATKPTGNEKLFF
>-|TRBV28
CASSPPGGITEAFF
>TRBD1|TRBV29-1
CSMTGRFLTEAFF
>-|TRBV7-9
CASLGETQYF
>-|TRBV10-3
CAISGQVRTGSHEQYF
>-|TRBV30
CAWSPGETQYF
>-|TRBV3-1/TRBV3-2
CASSRPRGGDYGYTF
>TRBD1|TRBV7-2
CASSPGTGWQPQHF
>-|TRBV4-3
CASSLEGGTYNEQFF
>TRBD1|TRBV6-5
CASSKGQGFGNTIYF
>TRBD1|TRBV15
CATSRETGIANEKLFF
>TRBD1|TRBV5-8
CASGWVQGASGYTF
>-|TRBV11-2
CASSSKGDEQYF
>-|TRBV4-3
CASSQSTTNQPQHF
>-|TRBV5-4
CASSLGENYGYTF
>-|TRBV28
CASSLSGTGEDTQYF
>TRBD1|TRBV5-1
CASSYPGQGVNEQFF
>-|TRBV15
CATSRDGWGVRGTEAFF
>-|TRBV28
CANQRGGSSYNSPLHF
>-|TRBV4-3
CASSQVLWVEAFF
>-|TRBV6-4
CASSDSTRTLHF
>-|TRBV6-4
CASSDSGGATDTQYF
>-|TRBV11-3
CASSLDHKLSNQPQHF
>-|TRBV5-3
CARSPPTGSLRYTF
>-|TRBV6-5
CASSFEGLRNEQYF
>-|TRBV5-4
CASSLLALRRGYTF
>-|TRBV4-2
CASSQGLRAVNTEAFF
>TRBD1|TRBV6-5
CASSRQGANEQFF
>-|TRBV6-5
CASSYQAHGGSPLHF
>-|TRBV4-2
CASSRGINQPQHF
>TRBD1|TRBV7-9
CASSPGTGNGYTF
>TRBD1|TRBV25-1
CASSEEGQGSQPQHF
>TRBD1|TRBV28
CASSSQGAQEKLFF
>TRBD2|TRBV28
CASRSAGTSSYEQYF
>-|TRBV10-2
CATFRGTTGIEQYF
>-|TRBV7-3
CASSSNMNTEAFF
>TRBD1|TRBV18
CASSPLGQGWNYGYTF
>-|TRBV5-6
CASSLEGGPGELFF
>TRBD1|TRBV4-1
CASSQKTGENTEAFF
>TRBD1|TRBV4-2
CASSQQQTGGYEQYF
>TRBD2|TRBV6-5
CASSSLAGSTDTQYF